A single sample gave rise to the 5 T cell receptor beta chains below, sequenced in a study of response to subunit inactivated influenza vaccine. One entry per CDR3 protein results from TCRdb running MiXCR on the RT-PCR reads. The sample includes a few hundred thousand distinct CDR3 sequences, 9.5% to 12% of them seen just once. The specimen was PBMCs from blood, collected roughly 46 days after vaccination. The receptor set was obtained from a man aged 45 to 65 who received an inactivated influenza vaccine.

This clonotype was counted many times. The rearrangement joins TRBV6-5 to TRBJ2-3, with 8 bases aligning to TRBD2. The CDR3 loop spans 15 amino acids. Germline CDR1 and CDR2: MNHEY and SVGAGI. The junction had 4 bases not matched to a gene; V was cut back by 2 bases and J by 3 bases. The CDR3 sequence is CASSYRGGRTDTQYF. Written as DNA, the CDR3 is TGTGCCAGCAGTTACCGCGGGGGGCGAACAGATACGCAGTATTTT.

The chain is built from TRBV13 and TRBJ2-1; D is uncertain. V was shortened by 2 bases and J by 7 bases, with 6 bases between the two germline ends. The CDR3 contains 12 residues. Germline lookup yields CDR1 PRHDT and CDR2 FYEKMQ (reference sequence). Here the CDR3 reads CASSLSWNEQFF. CDR3 in DNA: TGTGCCAGCAGCTTATCGTGGAATGAGCAGTTCTTC.

This clonotype occurred many times. The rearrangement uses TRBV29-1 and TRBJ2-1; 13 bases are a match to TRBD2. Germline CDR1 is SQVTM and CDR2 is ANQGSEA. The V segment lost 6 bases and the J segment 8 bases; nucleotides outside the gene matches: 7. This CDR3 comprises 14 residues. CDR3 in DNA: TGCAGCGTCACGAGACTAGCGGGGGGTCATGAGCAGTTCTTC. It translates to CSVTRLAGGHEQFF.

There are a few counts of this clonotype. The chain employs TRBV5-1 and TRBJ1-2; D is unclear. CDR1 and CDR2 (germline): SGHRS, YFSETQ. There are 15 residues in the CDR3. V lost 4 bases and J 3 bases, leaving 16 bases between the germline ends. CDR3 DNA: TGCGCCAGCAGCCCCGGGCCCCAAGAGGACTATGGCTACACCTTC. Amino acids: CASSPGPQEDYGYTF. Full variable domain (missing parts from reference TRBV5-1 and TRBJ1-2): KAGVTQTPRYLIKTRGQQVTLSCSPISGHRSVSWYQQTPGQGLQFLFEYFSETQRNKGNFPGRFSGRQFSNSRSEMNVSTLELGDSALYLCASSPGPQEDYGYTFGSGTRLTVV.

This clonotype was detected a few times. The chain combines TRBV13 with TRBJ2-5; no firm D call. Germline V gene lookup returns CDR1 PRHDT and CDR2 FYEKMQ (reference sequence). CDR3 length: 13 residues. Between the trimmed V and J ends, which lost 7 bases and 5 bases, there was a span of 14 bases. Written as DNA, the CDR3 is TGTGCCAGCACCCCCAACCCGGGCGAGACCCAGTACTTC. Protein: CASTPNPGETQYF.